This is a list of T cell receptor beta chains from one sample in a study of CD8 T cells in ankylosing spondylitis. Each CDR3 protein gets one entry after TCRdb re-called the 5' RACE reads with MiXCR. The sample lists 700,000 to 1,000,000 distinct CDR3 sequences, 10% to 15% occurring once. Material for sequencing was blood, either unsorted or a sorted T cell fraction (not recorded which). These receptors came from a male donor with ankylosing spondylitis. Each CDR3 is given with its conserved first and last residue. A D gene is named only where the DNA matches it firmly. Rows give clone size only sometimes, using once, few, many, or a class for an expanded clone.

cdr3_aa j_call clone_size d_call v_call
CASSLAGLPYQETQYF TRBJ2-5 few TRBD2 TRBV27
CASSPGHRGSWGTEAFF TRBJ1-1 many TRBD1 TRBV18
CASSPADSYEQYF TRBJ2-7 many - TRBV6-1
CASSLRQGNTEAFF TRBJ1-1 many - TRBV5-1
CASSPDISTYEQYF TRBJ2-7 - - TRBV18
CASSLVGRIYGYTF TRBJ1-2 - - TRBV7-9
CASSLAYGQEQYF TRBJ2-7 few - TRBV7-2
CASSPRRVRSDTQYF TRBJ2-3 few - TRBV7-2
CASSHQGLDTDTQYF TRBJ2-3 - TRBD2 TRBV4-3
CASSRALSTEAFF TRBJ1-1 - - TRBV7-8
CASTPFGGRPDTQYF TRBJ2-3 - - TRBV4-2
CASSESYQETQYF TRBJ2-5 few - TRBV25-1
CASSSQLTGNGGYTF TRBJ1-2 - - TRBV12-3/TRBV12-4
CASSPRGGIMNTEAFF TRBJ1-1 - - TRBV11-2
CASSQGLTQREETQYF TRBJ2-5 - - TRBV4-2
CASSLGGTPGYEQYF TRBJ2-7 - - TRBV13
CASSQDWEGEETQYF TRBJ2-5 few TRBD2 TRBV4-2
CASSFLGLGNTGELFF TRBJ2-2 few - TRBV7-2
CASSSTGLAASYEQYF TRBJ2-7 - TRBD2 TRBV6-5
CASRRQGVSYNEQFF TRBJ2-1 few TRBD1 TRBV6-1
CATSATPAPYEQYF TRBJ2-7 - - TRBV24-1
CASSITGAYGYTF TRBJ1-2 - - TRBV6-1
CASSVASLATDTQYF TRBJ2-3 few - TRBV9
CSASGLAGVNEQYF TRBJ2-7 many TRBD2 TRBV20-1
CSARELGSSYNEQFF TRBJ2-1 few - TRBV20-1
CASSFRRVSYGNTIYF TRBJ1-3 - - TRBV28
CASRIGVNTEAFF TRBJ1-1 few - TRBV7-3
CASSLVWYRGEETQYF TRBJ2-5 - TRBD1 TRBV7-2
CASSRILQETQYF TRBJ2-5 few - TRBV5-1
CASSLYPRAGGNEQYF TRBJ2-7 - - TRBV5-1
CASGLTIADTQYF TRBJ2-3 few - TRBV28
CASNPRVFTGQGFMNTEAFF TRBJ1-1 few TRBD1 TRBV6-2/TRBV6-3
CASRPRELHGYTF TRBJ1-2 few - TRBV6-1
CSARDRASTDTQYF TRBJ2-3 few - TRBV20-1
CASSQEMGAGETQYF TRBJ2-5 few - TRBV4-3